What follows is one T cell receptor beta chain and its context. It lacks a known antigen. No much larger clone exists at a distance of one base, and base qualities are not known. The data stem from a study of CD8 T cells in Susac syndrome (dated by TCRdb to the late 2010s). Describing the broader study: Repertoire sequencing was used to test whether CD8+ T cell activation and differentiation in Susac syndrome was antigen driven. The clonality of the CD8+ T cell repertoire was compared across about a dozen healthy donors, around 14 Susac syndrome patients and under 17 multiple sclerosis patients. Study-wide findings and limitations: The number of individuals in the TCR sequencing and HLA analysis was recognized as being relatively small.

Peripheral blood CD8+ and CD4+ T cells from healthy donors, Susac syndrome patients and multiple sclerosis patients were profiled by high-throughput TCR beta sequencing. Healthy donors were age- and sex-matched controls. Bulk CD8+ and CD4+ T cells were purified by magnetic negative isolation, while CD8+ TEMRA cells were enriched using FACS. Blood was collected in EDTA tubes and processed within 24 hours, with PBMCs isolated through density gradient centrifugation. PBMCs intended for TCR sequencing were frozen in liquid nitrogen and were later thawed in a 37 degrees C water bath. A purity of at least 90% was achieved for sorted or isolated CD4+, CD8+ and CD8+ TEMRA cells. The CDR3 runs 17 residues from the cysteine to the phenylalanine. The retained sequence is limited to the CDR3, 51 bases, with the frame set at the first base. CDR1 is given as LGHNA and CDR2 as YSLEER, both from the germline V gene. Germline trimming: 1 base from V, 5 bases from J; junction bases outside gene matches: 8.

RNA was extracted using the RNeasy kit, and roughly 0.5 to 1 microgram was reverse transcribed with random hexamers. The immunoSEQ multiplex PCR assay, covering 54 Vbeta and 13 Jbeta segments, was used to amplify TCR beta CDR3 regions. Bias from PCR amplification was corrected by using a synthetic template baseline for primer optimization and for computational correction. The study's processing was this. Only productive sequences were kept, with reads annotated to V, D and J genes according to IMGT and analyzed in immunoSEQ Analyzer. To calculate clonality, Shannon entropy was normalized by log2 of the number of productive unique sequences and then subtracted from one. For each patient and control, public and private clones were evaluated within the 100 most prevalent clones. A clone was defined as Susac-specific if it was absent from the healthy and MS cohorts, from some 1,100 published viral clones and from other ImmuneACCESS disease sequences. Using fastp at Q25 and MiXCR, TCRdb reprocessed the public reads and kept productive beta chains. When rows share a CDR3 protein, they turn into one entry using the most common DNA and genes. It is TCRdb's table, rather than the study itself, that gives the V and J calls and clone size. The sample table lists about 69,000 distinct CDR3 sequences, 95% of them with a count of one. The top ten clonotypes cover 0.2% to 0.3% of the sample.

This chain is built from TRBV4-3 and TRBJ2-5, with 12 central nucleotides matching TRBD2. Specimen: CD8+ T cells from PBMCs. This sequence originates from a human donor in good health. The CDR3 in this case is CASSQGSGLAGWETQYF. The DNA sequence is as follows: TGCGCCAGCAGCCAAGGCAGCGGACTAGCGGGGTGGGAGACCCAGTACTTC.